Listed below are T cell receptor beta chains from one sample, sequenced in a study of T cell repertoires in cytomegalovirus infection. Antigens of these TCRs are unknown. TCRdb recomputed calls from the reads with MiXCR, one row per CDR3 protein. The data show 380,000 or so distinct CDR3 sequences, about 35% seen once. The source material was cultured PBMCs, sampled from culture after CMV antigen stimulation. The receptors stem from a human donor in good health (CMV status not recorded). Some clones in this sample may be carry-over from other donors' samples. The CDR3 runs from the conserved cysteine through the conserved F or W. A D gene is named only where the DNA matches it firmly. Some rows have no size entry. The others give once, few or many, or a class for an expanded clone.

>-|TRBJ2-2|TRBD2|15|TRBV19
TGTGCCAGTAGTGTGAGCGGGAGTGGCACCGGGGAGCTGTTTTTT
CASSVSGSGTGELFF
>once|TRBJ2-1|TRBD1|13|TRBV20-1
TGCAGTGTAACGGACAGGAGCTACAATGAGCAGTTCTTC
CSVTDRSYNEQFF
>many|TRBJ1-1|-|15|TRBV20-1
TGCAGTGCTCTACCCCCTGGAGAGGGATCCACTGAAGCTTTCTTT
CSALPPGEGSTEAFF
>-|TRBJ1-2|-|16|TRBV4-3
TGCGCCAGCAGCCAAGATAGAGCGGTTACTAACTATGGCTACACCTTC
CASSQDRAVTNYGYTF
>few|TRBJ2-6|TRBD1|15|TRBV6-2/TRBV6-3
TGTGCCAGCAGAACAGGGGGCGCTGGGGCCAACGTCCTGACTTTC
CASRTGGAGANVLTF
>-|TRBJ2-5|TRBD1|15|TRBV12-3/TRBV12-4
TGTGCCAGCAGGCCACGGACAGGGTTACAAGAGACCCAGTACTTC
CASRPRTGLQETQYF
>-|TRBJ2-3|TRBD2|16|TRBV6-2/TRBV6-3
TGTGCCAGCAGTCAACCGGGACTACCGGACACAGATACGCAGTATTTT
CASSQPGLPDTDTQYF
>once|TRBJ2-7|-|13|TRBV15
TGTGCCACCAGCCGCGGGACAGACTACGAGCAGTACTTC
CATSRGTDYEQYF
>-|TRBJ1-5|-|14|TRBV30
TGTGCCTGGAGTGAGGCAGGCCCTATTCAGCCCCAGCATTTT
CAWSEAGPIQPQHF
>-|TRBJ2-3|TRBD2|19|TRBV5-4
TGTGCCAGCATCTTCCTGAAGATGTTGAGCGGGAGGGTGATGGATACGCAGTATTTT
CASIFLKMLSGRVMDTQYF